Below are 5 T cell receptor beta chains sequenced from a single sample in a study of human T cells and chemical hapten exposure (dated by TCRdb to the early 2020s). The library was obtained by RACE. Sequencing was carried out with a NextSeq 500. TCRdb passed the public sequencing reads through fastp at Q25 and MiXCR, retaining productive beta sequences. All rows with the same CDR3 protein become a single entry with the most common DNA and genes. The table for this sample lists about 97,000 distinct CDR3 sequences; around 25% of them were counted only once. The ten largest make up 10% of the sample. In light of the paper, this sample's time point label describes: patch test 3, about 24 weeks after DPC sensitization. The sample's treatment or condition label is to be understood as: therapeutic diphenylcyclopropenone sensitization with weekly scalp DPC. The material sequenced was whole blood, taken in connection with sensitization to the hapten diphenylcyclopropenone (DPC). The receptors were gathered from a man in his forties or fifties with alopecia areata. Some clones in this sample may be carry-over from other donors' samples.

A note on this clonotype: This likely comes from a read error, as the CDR3 has no conserved phenylalanine or tryptophan at its end. The CDR3 is CASSLGLREWEETQYS. As DNA, the CDR3 is TGTGCCAGCAGCTTAGGTTTGCGGGAGTGGGAGGAGACCCAGTACTCC. The V gene is TRBV7-2, the J gene TRBJ2-5; 7 bases match TRBD2. The V gene's germline CDR1 is SGHTA and CDR2 FQGNSA. The CDR3 covers 16 residues. Losses at the gene ends were 1 base for V and 5 bases for J; bases not matched to a gene: 10.

In DNA, the CDR3 is TGTGCCAGCAGTGAGAGCGGGACGTTCACCGGGGAGCTGTTTTTT. Its translation: CASSESGTFTGELFF. The rearrangement links TRBV28 to TRBJ2-2; 7 nucleotides match TRBD2. V was clipped by 5 bases and J by 4 bases; unmatched bases: 7. Germline V CDR1 and CDR2: MDHEN, SYDVKM. The CDR3 spans 15 residues.

This clonotype was seen only a few times. The rearrangement uses TRBV2 and TRBJ2-7, with TRBD1 matching 10 bases. V lost 6 bases, J lost 3 bases, and 5 bases stayed unmatched. Per the germline V gene, CDR1 is SNHLY and CDR2 is FYNNEI. The CDR3 runs 14 residues. The CDR3 reads CASSGGTGDYEQYF. The CDR3 bases are TGTGCCAGCAGCGGAGGGACAGGGGACTACGAGCAGTACTTC.

The chain recombines TRBV20-1 with TRBJ2-1; TRBD1 matches at 10 bases. CDR1 and CDR2 (germline): DFQATT, SNEGSKA (reference sequence). The CDR3 runs 17 residues. V lost 0 bases to trimming and J lost 5 bases; unmatched junction nucleotides: 10. The CDR3 protein is CSARDEFGQGVHNEQFF. The CDR3 region has the DNA TGCAGTGCTAGAGATGAATTCGGACAGGGGGTGCACAATGAGCAGTTCTTC.

In its sample, this clonotype was seen a few times. The chain recombines TRBV27 with TRBJ1-5; D may be TRBD1 (6 bases). Germline values: CDR1 MNHEY, CDR2 SMNVEV (reference sequence). With 3 bases removed from V and 3 bases from J, the gap between germline ends came to 12 bases. The CDR3 runs 15 residues. In DNA, the CDR3 is TGTGCCAGCAGTTTCAGGGGAGCCTTCAATCAGCCCCAGCATTTT. Its protein product is CASSFRGAFNQPQHF.